This TCR beta chain was identified in a study of post-analysis software for immune sequencing data. With regard to this clonotype: Its cognate antigen is unknown.

Study-level results: A significant reduction in normalized Chao1 diversity was observed in multiple sclerosis patients versus controls. Relative to controls, patients had roughly five TRBV segments at higher frequency, with TRBV5-6, TRBV5-1 and TRBV20-1 among these.

The V and J ends lost 3 bases and 4 bases respectively, with 10 bases between them. The CDR3 has 13 residues. The germline V gene has CDR1 GTSNPN and CDR2 SVGIG (reference sequence). Built from TCR beta cDNA, the libraries had unique molecular identifiers in them. One entry per CDR3 protein, called by TCRdb with MiXCR from the PCR reads. Among hundreds of thousands of distinct CDR3 sequences listed, around 64% were seen once. The sample consisted of blood. V usage is TRBV30 and J usage is TRBJ2-1; D might be TRBD2 (6 bases). The sequence was obtained from a girl aged 2 to 9 with multiple sclerosis. The CDR3 region has the DNA TGTGCCTGGAGCGGGGGACGATACAATGAGCAGTTCTTC. Residues: CAWSGGRYNEQFF.